This T cell receptor beta chain was captured in a study of blood T cell repertoires in COVID-19. About the study: Samples taken during acute and convalescent COVID-19 were collected in the United States, Italy and Spain. T cells, B-cell-depleted T cells, or PBMCs supplied cDNA or gDNA.

Method: immunoSEQ multiplex PCR; TCRdb's copy keeps in-frame clones and lacks some. Of 250,000 to 300,000 clones listed, about 86% were seen once; the top ten hold approximately 2%. The TCR sequence derives from a man aged 25-45 years with active or convalescent COVID-19. Source material: peripheral blood.

This CDR3 is CASSQDAGTYEQYF. The CDR3 DNA reads TGCGCCAGCAGCCAAGATGCAGGGACTTATGAGCAGTACTTC. The chain joins TRBV4-3 to TRBJ2-7; possible D gene TRBD2, 6 bases. CDR3 length equals 14 residues. The germline V and J ends were trimmed by 0 bases and 7 bases, with 13 bases remaining between them. CDR1 is LGHNA, CDR2 YSLEER, per germline.